The 22 T cell receptor beta chains below come from one sample, sequenced in a study of metastatic and nonmetastatic thyroid tumors. TCRdb reassembled clones from the PCR reads with MiXCR. Found here are about 15,000 clones, roughly 20% of them singletons; the top ten hold approximately 15%. Every patient underwent thyroid surgery untreated. The material sequenced was blood. The receptors derive from a female donor with papillary thyroid cancer or a benign thyroid nodule (not recorded which). Some clones in this sample may be carry-over from other donors' samples.

A note on this clone: The germline gene is not matched at one end of the junction; a read error may be the cause. The chain joins TRBV6-1 to TRBJ1-5, with D possibly being TRBD1 (5 bases). Germline loops: CDR1 MNHNS, CDR2 SASEGT. There are 12 residues in the CDR3. The CDR3 region is CASRRGYQPQNF. The DNA of the CDR3 is TGTGCCAGCAGAAGGGGATATCAGCCCCAGAATTTT.

The CDR3 nucleotides read TGTGCCAGCAGTTATTACTATCGGGAGGGCCAGGGGCAGTACTTC. Translation gives CASSYYYREGQGQYF. The chain joins TRBV2 to TRBJ2-7, with 8 positions matching TRBD2. Germline values: CDR1 SNHLY, CDR2 FYNNEI. After removal of 5 bases from V and 9 bases from J, the junction contained 15 bases not matched to a gene. CDR3 length: 15 residues. Full variable domain (remainder filled in from reference TRBV2 and TRBJ2-7): EPEVTQTPSHQVTQMGQEVILRCVPISNHLYFYWYRQILGQKVEFLVSFYNNEISEKSEIFDDQFSVERPDGSNFTLKIRSTKLEDSAMYFCASSYYYREGQGQYFGPGTRLTVT.

This clone came up many times. This specimen includes other DNA sequences encoding the same CDR3. The CDR3 DNA follows: TGCAGTGCTAGGGGGGACACTGAAGCTTTCTTT. Its translation is CSARGDTEAFF. The chain has TRBV20-1 and TRBJ1-1; D might be TRBD1 (5 bases). Trimming stripped 3 bases from V and 3 bases from J, with 5 bases between. The CDR3 has 11 amino acids. The V gene's germline CDR1 is DFQATT and CDR2 SNEGSKA (reference sequence).

This sequence joins TRBV12-3 or TRBV12-4 and TRBJ2-2, with D unclear. The V end was cut by 4 bases, the J end by 6 bases, with 6 bases between. The CDR3 spans 12 residues. CDR3 sequence: CASSSSAGELFF. The CDR3 coding sequence is TGTGCCAGCAGTTCCTCGGCCGGGGAGCTGTTTTTT.

This chain connects TRBV11-1 to TRBJ1-2; TRBD1 matches 12 bases. After removal of 5 bases from V and 6 bases from J, the junction contained 13 bases not matched to a gene. The CDR3 spans 17 residues. Germline CDR1 SGHAT, CDR2 FQDESV (reference sequence). CDR3 region: CASSPTIPGQGANGYTF. CDR3 bases: TGTGCCAGCAGCCCAACGATACCGGGACAGGGGGCGAATGGCTACACCTTC.

This clone has ten or more counts. The chain links TRBV3-1 to TRBJ2-7; a possible D gene is TRBD1 (5 bases). Germline V gives CDR1 LGHDT, CDR2 YNNKEL (reference sequence). The CDR3 spans 15 residues. V was trimmed by 1 base and J by 2 bases, leaving 12 bases between them. DNA of the CDR3: TGTGCCAGCAGCCAAGCCGACAGATCAACCTACGAGCAGTACTTC. This codes for CASSQADRSTYEQYF.

This clone is deemed medium-sized. The genes are TRBV20-1 and TRBJ2-2, with TRBD2 identical over 8 bases. The germline gives CDR1 DFQATT, CDR2 SNEGSKA (reference sequence). V lost 6 bases, J lost 1 base, and 7 bases stayed unmatched. The CDR3 has 15 amino acids. The CDR3 loop reads CSAHIAGLNTGELFF. The CDR3, as DNA: TGCAGTGCACATATAGCGGGACTGAACACCGGGGAGCTGTTTTTT.

This clone was picked up a small number of times. V and J are TRBV11-2 and TRBJ2-7; the D is unclear. CDR1 is SGHAT, CDR2 FQNNGV, per germline. V dropped 4 bases and J dropped 0 bases, with 13 bases sitting between them. The CDR3 is 15 amino acids. The CDR3 sequence: CASSSGAASSYEQYF. The CDR3 bases are TGTGCCAGCAGCTCAGGAGCAGCCAGCTCCTACGAGCAGTACTTC.

In its sample, this clone was seen many times. The CDR3 DNA reads as TGTGCCAGCAGTTCCCCCAAGGGGAGCACAGATACGCAGTATTTT. This codes for CASSSPKGSTDTQYF. This chain links TRBV28 with TRBJ2-3; a weak D match, TRBD1 (5 bases). Germline V gives CDR1 MDHEN, CDR2 SYDVKM. V lost 4 bases and J 0 bases, leaving 11 bases between the germline ends. The CDR3 is 15 residues long.

This clone qualifies as medium-sized. The chain combines TRBV2 with TRBJ2-7; unclear D gene. Germline CDR1 and CDR2: SNHLY and FYNNEI. The CDR3 has 13 amino acids. V dropped 2 bases and J dropped 6 bases, with 11 bases sitting between them. The CDR3 protein is CASSEFRVREQYF. The DNA for the CDR3 is TGTGCCAGCAGTGAATTCCGGGTCCGCGAGCAGTACTTC.

This clone occurred a few times. The chain has TRBV6-1 and TRBJ1-2; tentative D call: TRBD1 (6 bases). This CDR3 has 14 amino acids. The V gene lost 2 bases and the J gene lost 9 bases, with 16 bases spanning the gap. From germline, CDR1 is MNHNS and CDR2 SASEGT. CDR3 nucleotides: TGTGCCAGCAGTGAATCCGACAGGCGTCGGAGCTACACCTTC. Its translation: CASSESDRRRSYTF.

Details on this clone: One end of the junction fails to match germline, which may point to a read error. The genes are TRBV6-2 or TRBV6-3 and TRBJ2-1; tentatively, D is TRBD2 (5 bases). CDR1 and CDR2 from the germline V gene are MNHEY and SVGEGT. This CDR3 contains 16 residues. The CDR3 reads CDSRERAVSSYNEQFF. DNA for the CDR3: TGTGACAGCAGAGAAAGAGCGGTCTCCTCCTACAATGAGCAGTTCTTC.

The chain joins TRBV28 to TRBJ1-1; maybe TRBD1 (5 bases). Germline lookup yields CDR1 MDHEN and CDR2 SYDVKM. V was pared by 6 bases and J by 6 bases, with 17 bases between. This CDR3 region has 14 residues. CDR3 amino acids: CASSPVVAGAEAFF. CDR3 DNA sequence: TGTGCCAGCAGCCCAGTCGTGGCGGGGGCTGAAGCTTTCTTT.

The V call is TRBV6-2 or TRBV6-3, the J call TRBJ1-3; D is unclear. Germline assignment: CDR1 MNHEY and CDR2 SVGEGT. This CDR3 has 15 amino acids. Trimming cost V 0 bases and J 1 base, with 7 bases left between them. CDR3 residues: CASSYSRDSGNTIYF. As DNA, the CDR3 is TGTGCCAGCAGTTACTCGAGGGATTCTGGAAACACCATATATTTT.

In regard to this clone: This may arise from a read error, as a much more abundant clone is one base away. The chain uses TRBV11-2 and TRBJ2-5; no clear D. From germline, CDR1 is SGHAT and CDR2 FQNNGV. The CDR3 runs to 11 residues. The germline V and J ends were trimmed by 7 bases and 10 bases, with 13 bases remaining between them. DNA for the CDR3: TGTGCCAGCACCTTTGGTCGGGTCCAGTACTTC. It yields the protein CASTFGRVQYF.

This rearrangement joins TRBV5-1 to TRBJ1-6; tentatively, D is TRBD1 (6 bases). The CDR3 is 14 residues long. Trimming cost V 2 bases and J 8 bases, with 11 bases left between them. CDR1 and CDR2 from the germline V gene are SGHRS and YFSETQ. The CDR3, as DNA: TGCGCCAGCAGCTTCAGGGGAATAGATTCACCCCTCCACTTT. This codes for CASSFRGIDSPLHF.

The genes are TRBV19 and TRBJ2-2; D remains ambiguous. The CDR3 runs to 15 residues. Germline CDR1 and CDR2: LNHDA and SQIVND (reference sequence). V was trimmed by 3 bases and J by 1 base, leaving 9 bases between them. The CDR3 DNA follows: TGTGCCAGTAGTATTCTCCGGAAGAACACCGGGGAGCTGTTTTTT. It codes for CASSILRKNTGELFF.

This clone was counted at least ten times. Lacking the conserved final phenylalanine or tryptophan, this CDR3 likely reflects a read error. The chain has TRBV19 and TRBJ2-5; 7 bases match TRBD1. V lost 5 bases, J lost 4 bases, and 10 bases stayed unmatched. The CDR3 is 15 amino acids. Germline CDR1 LNHDA, CDR2 SQIVND (reference sequence). CDR3 DNA sequence: TGTGCCAGTAGTTCTCGACAGGGTATGGGAGAGACCCAGTACCTC. It yields the protein CASSSRQGMGETQYL.

This clone was counted only a few times. The DNA for the CDR3 is TGCGCCAGCAGTGAGTCGACTGCAACCGGGCATGAGCAGTTCTTC. Protein: CASSESTATGHEQFF. The chain combines TRBV10-2 with TRBJ2-1, with D unclear. Germline CDR1 is WSHSY and CDR2 is SAAADI. The CDR3 has 15 amino acids. Trimming took off 0 bases at V and 8 bases at J, with 14 bases between the two ends.

There are a few counts of this clone. The V call is TRBV28, the J call TRBJ2-1, with 7 bases aligning to TRBD1. Germline CDR1 is MDHEN and CDR2 is SYDVKM. V lost 6 bases to trimming and J lost 7 bases; unmatched junction nucleotides: 6. The CDR3 sequence is 13 residues long. The CDR3 coding sequence is TGTGCCAGCAGCCTCGGGACAGCTAATGAGCAGTTCTTC. Its protein is CASSLGTANEQFF.

This clone was found many times. The rearrangement joins TRBV18 to TRBJ1-5; tentative D call: TRBD1 (6 bases). The CDR3 is 16 residues long. Germline lookup yields CDR1 KGHSH and CDR2 LQKENI. Trimming shortened V by 3 bases and J by 2 bases, and 14 bases separated the two germline ends. The CDR3 protein is CASSPPLSGGNQPQHF. CDR3 nucleotides: TGTGCCAGCTCACCTCCGTTATCAGGGGGCAATCAGCCCCAGCATTTT. The whole variable domain, remainder taken from reference TRBV18 and TRBJ1-5, is NAGVMQNPRHLVRRRGQEARLRCSPMKGHSHVYWYRQLPEEGLKFMVYLQKENIIDESGMPKERFSAEFPKEGPSILRIQQVVRGDSAAYFCASSPPLSGGNQPQHFGDGTRLSIL.

There are many counts of this clone. The chain combines TRBV2 with TRBJ1-6, with 8 nucleotides matching TRBD1. Germline trimming cut 8 bases from V and 5 bases from J; bases unmatched to any gene: 11. Per the germline V gene, CDR1 is SNHLY and CDR2 is FYNNEI. The CDR3 is 16 amino acids. CDR3 in amino acids: CASGKLRTGNNSPLHF. The CDR3 bases are TGTGCCAGCGGAAAGTTGAGGACAGGGAATAATTCACCCCTCCACTTT.